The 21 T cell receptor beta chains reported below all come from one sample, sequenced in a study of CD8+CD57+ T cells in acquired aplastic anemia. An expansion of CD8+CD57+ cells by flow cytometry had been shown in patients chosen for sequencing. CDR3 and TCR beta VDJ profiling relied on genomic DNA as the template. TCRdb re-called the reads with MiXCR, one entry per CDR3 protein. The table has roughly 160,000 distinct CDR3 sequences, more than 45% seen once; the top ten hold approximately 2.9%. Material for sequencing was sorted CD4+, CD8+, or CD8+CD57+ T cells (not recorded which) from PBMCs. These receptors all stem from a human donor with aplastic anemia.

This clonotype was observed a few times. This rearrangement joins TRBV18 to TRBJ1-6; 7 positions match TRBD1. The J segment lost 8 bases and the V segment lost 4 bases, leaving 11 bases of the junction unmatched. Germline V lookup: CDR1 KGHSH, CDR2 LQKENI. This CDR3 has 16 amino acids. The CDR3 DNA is TGTGCCAGCTCACAAGGGAGGACAGGCGCCTATTCACCCCTCCACTTT. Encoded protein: CASSQGRTGAYSPLHF.

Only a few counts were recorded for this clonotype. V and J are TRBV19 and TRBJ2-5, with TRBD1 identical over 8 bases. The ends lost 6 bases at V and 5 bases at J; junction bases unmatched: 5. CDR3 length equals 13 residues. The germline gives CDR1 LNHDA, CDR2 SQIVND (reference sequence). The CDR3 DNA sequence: TGTGCCAGTAGCGGACAGGGTGGGGAGACCCAGTACTTC. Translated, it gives CASSGQGGETQYF.

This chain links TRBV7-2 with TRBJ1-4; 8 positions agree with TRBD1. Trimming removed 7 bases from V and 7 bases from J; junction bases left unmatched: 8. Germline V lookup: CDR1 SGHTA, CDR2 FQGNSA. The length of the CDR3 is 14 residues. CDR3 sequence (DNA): TGTGCCAGCACCCAACAGGGGGGGGTTGAAAAACTGTTTTTT. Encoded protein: CASTQQGGVEKLFF.

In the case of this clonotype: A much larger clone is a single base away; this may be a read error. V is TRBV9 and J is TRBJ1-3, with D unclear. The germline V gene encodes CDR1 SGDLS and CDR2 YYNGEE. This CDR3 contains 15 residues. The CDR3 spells CASSQWPTAGSTIYF. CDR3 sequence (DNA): TGTGCCAGCAGCCAGTGGCCAACGGCGGGAAGCACCATATATTTT.

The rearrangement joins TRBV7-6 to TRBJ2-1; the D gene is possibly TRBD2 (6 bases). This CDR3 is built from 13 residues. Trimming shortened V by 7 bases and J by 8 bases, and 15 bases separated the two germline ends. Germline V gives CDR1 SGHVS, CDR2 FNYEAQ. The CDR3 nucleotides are TGTGCCAGCACGGGAGATCAATGTCATGAGCAGTTCTTC. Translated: CASTGDQCHEQFF.

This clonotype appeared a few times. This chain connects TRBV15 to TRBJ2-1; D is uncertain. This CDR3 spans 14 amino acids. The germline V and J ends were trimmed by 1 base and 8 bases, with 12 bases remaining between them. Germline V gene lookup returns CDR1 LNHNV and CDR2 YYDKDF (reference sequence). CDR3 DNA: TGTGCCACCAGCAGAGCCCAAGTTGGGGATGAGCAGTTCTTC. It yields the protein CATSRAQVGDEQFF.

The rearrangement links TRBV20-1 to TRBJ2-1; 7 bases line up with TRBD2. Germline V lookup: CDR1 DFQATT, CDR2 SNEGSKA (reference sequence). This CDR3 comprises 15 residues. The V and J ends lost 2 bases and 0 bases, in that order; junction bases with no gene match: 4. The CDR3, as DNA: TGCAGTGCTAGACCGCTAGCGGACTCCTACAATGAGCAGTTCTTC. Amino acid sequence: CSARPLADSYNEQFF.

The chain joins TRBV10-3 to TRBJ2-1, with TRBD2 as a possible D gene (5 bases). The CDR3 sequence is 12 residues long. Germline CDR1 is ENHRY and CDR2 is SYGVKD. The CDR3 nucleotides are TGTGCTATAACTAGCTCCTACAATGAGCAGTTCTTC. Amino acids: CAITSSYNEQFF.

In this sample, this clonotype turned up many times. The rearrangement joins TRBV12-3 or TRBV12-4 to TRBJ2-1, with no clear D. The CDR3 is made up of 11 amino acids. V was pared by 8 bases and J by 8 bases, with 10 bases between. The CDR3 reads CASRRTDEQFF. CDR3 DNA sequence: TGTGCCAGCCGGCGAACCGATGAGCAGTTCTTC.

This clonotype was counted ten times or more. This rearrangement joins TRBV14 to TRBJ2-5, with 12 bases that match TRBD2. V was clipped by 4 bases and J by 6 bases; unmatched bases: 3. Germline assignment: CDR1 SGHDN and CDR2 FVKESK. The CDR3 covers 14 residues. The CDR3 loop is CASSRTSGEKTQYF. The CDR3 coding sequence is TGTGCCAGCAGCCGGACTAGCGGGGAGAAGACCCAGTACTTC.

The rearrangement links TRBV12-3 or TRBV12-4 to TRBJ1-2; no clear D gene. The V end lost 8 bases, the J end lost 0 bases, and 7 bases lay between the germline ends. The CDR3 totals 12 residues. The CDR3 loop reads CASEVANYGYTF. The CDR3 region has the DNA TGTGCCAGCGAAGTAGCTAACTATGGCTACACCTTC.

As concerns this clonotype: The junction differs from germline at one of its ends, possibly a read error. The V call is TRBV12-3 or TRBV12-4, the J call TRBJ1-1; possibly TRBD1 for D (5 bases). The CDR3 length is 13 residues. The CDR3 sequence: CASSSQGGGEASF. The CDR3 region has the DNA TGTGCCAGCAGTTCTCAGGGAGGAGGTGAAGCTTCCTTT.

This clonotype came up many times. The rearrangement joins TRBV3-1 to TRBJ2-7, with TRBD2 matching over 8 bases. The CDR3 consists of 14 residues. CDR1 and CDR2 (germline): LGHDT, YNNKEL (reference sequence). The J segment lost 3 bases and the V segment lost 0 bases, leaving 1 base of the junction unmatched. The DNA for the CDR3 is TGTGCCAGCAGCCAAGAGGGACTAGGCTACGAGCAGTACTTC. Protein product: CASSQEGLGYEQYF.

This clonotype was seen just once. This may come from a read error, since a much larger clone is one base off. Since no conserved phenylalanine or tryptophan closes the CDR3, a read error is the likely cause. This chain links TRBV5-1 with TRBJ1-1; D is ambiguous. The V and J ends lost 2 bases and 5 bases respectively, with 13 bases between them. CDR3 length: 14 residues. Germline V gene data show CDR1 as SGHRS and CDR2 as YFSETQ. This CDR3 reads CASSFISGETEAFS. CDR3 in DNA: TGCGCCAGCAGCTTTATATCGGGTGAAACTGAAGCTTTCTCT.

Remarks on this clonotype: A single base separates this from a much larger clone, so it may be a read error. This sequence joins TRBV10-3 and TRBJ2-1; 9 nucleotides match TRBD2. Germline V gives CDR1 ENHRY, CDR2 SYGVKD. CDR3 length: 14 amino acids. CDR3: CASRPGLAYNEQLF. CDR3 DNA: TGTGCCAGCCGCCCCGGACTAGCGTACAATGAGCAGCTCTTC.

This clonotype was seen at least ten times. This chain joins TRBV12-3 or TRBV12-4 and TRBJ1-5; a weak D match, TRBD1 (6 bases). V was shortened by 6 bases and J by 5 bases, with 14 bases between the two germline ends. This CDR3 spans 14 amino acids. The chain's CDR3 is CASSLTGFYQPQHF. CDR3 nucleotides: TGTGCCAGCAGCCTTACAGGGTTCTATCAGCCCCAGCATTTT.

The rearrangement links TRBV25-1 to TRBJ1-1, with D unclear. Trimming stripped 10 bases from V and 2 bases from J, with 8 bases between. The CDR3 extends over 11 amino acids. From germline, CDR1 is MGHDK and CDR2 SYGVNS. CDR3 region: CATTFNTEAFF. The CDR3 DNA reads TGTGCCACCACATTTAACACTGAAGCTTTCTTT.

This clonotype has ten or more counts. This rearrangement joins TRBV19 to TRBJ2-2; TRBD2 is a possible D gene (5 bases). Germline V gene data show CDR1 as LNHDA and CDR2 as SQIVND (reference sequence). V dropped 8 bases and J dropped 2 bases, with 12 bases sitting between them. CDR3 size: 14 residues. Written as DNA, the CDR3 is TGTGCCAGTGGAGGACGGATTAACACCGGGGAGCTGTTTTTT. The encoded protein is CASGGRINTGELFF.

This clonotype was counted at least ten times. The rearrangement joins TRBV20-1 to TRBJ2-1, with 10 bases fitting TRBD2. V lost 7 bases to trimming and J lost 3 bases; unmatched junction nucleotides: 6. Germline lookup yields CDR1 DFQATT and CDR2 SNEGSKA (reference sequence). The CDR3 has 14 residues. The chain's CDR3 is CSVGLAPLYNEQFF. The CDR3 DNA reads TGCAGTGTGGGACTAGCGCCACTCTACAATGAGCAGTTCTTC.

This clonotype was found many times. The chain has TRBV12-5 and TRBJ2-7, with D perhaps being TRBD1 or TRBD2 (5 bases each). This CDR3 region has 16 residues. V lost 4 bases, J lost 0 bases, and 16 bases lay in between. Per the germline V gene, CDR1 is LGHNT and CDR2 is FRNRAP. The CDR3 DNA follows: TGTGCTAGTGGTTACCCACGGGGCGGAAGCTCCTACGAGCAGTACTTC. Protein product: CASGYPRGGSSYEQYF. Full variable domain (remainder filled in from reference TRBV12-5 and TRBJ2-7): DARVTQTPRHKVTEMGQEVTMRCQPILGHNTVFWYRQTMMQGLELLAYFRNRAPLDDSGMPKDRFSAEMPDATLATLKIQPSEPRDSAVYFCASGYPRGGSSYEQYFGPGTRLTVT.

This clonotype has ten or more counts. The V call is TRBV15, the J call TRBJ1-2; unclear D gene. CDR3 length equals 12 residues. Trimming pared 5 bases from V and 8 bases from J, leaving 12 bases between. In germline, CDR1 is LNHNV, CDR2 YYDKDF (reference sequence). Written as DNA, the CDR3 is TGTGCCACCAGCGATGGGGTTTGGGGCTACACCTTC. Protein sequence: CATSDGVWGYTF.